A selection of T cell receptor beta chains follows, all from one sample in a study of cytomegalovirus exposure and HLA in healthy donors. Profiled with immunoSEQ multiplex PCR; TCRdb holds only in-frame clones, not every one. Of 150,000 to 200,000 clones listed, approximately 80% are singletons. The sample was PBMCs. These receptor sequences come from a middle-aged man in good health and CMV-seropositive. Each CDR3 is given with its conserved first and last residue. The order of the fields is J gene, V gene, clone size, D gene, CDR3 DNA, CDR3 protein. D genes are given only for firm matches. A clone size is listed for some rows: how often the clone was seen (once, few, many), or a class if it is expanded.

TRBJ2-7,TRBV11-2,.,.,TGTGCCAGCAGTAAAACAATCAGGGGCGGCCTAAACGAGCAGTACTTC,CASSKTIRGGLNEQYF
TRBJ1-2,TRBV5-5,.,TRBD1,TGTGCCAGCAGCAACCTCCGGGACAGTTGGTTTGGCTACACCTTC,CASSNLRDSWFGYTF
TRBJ2-7,TRBV2,.,TRBD1,TGTGCCAGCAGCCGGGACAGGGGCTCCTACGAGCAGTACTTC,CASSRDRGSYEQYF
TRBJ2-7,TRBV7-2,once,.,TGTGCCAGCAGCCCCGGAGGCTACGAGCAGTACTTC,CASSPGGYEQYF
TRBJ2-7,TRBV5-8,.,.,TGTGCCAGCAGCTTGGGCCAGGGGTTAACCTACGAGCAGTACTTC,CASSLGQGLTYEQYF
TRBJ2-7,TRBV30,.,.,TGTGCCTGGCAAACAGGGAGCACCCTCCTCGAGCAGTACTTC,CAWQTGSTLLEQYF
TRBJ2-1,TRBV19,.,.,TGTGCCAGTAGTATAGCTTGGCGGAGCGTCGATGAGCAGTTCTTC,CASSIAWRSVDEQFF
TRBJ2-1,TRBV28,once,TRBD1,TGTGCCAGCAGTTCGTCGGACAGGGGGCGCTACAATGAGCAGTTCTTC,CASSSSDRGRYNEQFF
TRBJ2-1,TRBV4-3,few,.,TGCGCCAGCAGCCGCTGGCGCAGGTGGGATGAGCAGTTCTTC,CASSRWRRWDEQFF
TRBJ1-2,TRBV6-5,.,TRBD1,TGTGCCAGCAGAAGACAGGGCAACTATGGCTACACCTTC,CASRRQGNYGYTF
TRBJ1-1,TRBV18,.,.,TGTGCCAGCTCACCGTCAGGCGTGAACACTGAAGCTTTCTTT,CASSPSGVNTEAFF
TRBJ2-1,TRBV28,.,TRBD1,TGTGCCAGCAGGGCGGGACAGGATTACAATGAGCAGTTCTTC,CASRAGQDYNEQFF
TRBJ1-1,TRBV5-6,.,.,TGTGCCAGCAGCTTGGCCGGGCGGGCTGAAGCTTTCTTT,CASSLAGRAEAFF
TRBJ2-3,TRBV28,.,TRBD2,TGTGCCAGCAGCTCCGAGCGGACTAGCAGGGCCCGTACGCAGTATTTT,CASSSERTSRARTQYF
TRBJ2-7,TRBV7-2,.,.,TGTGCCAGCAGAGGGGCTATCGAGCAGTACTTC,CASRGAIEQYF
TRBJ1-1,TRBV5-1,.,TRBD1,TGCGCCAGCAGCTTGGCTCGACAGGGGAGAAACACTGAAGCTTTCTTT,CASSLARQGRNTEAFF
TRBJ1-5,TRBV19,.,.,TGTGCCAGCGAAAACCAGTGGCAGGGAATTCTTCAGCCCCAGCATTTT,CASENQWQGILQPQHF
TRBJ1-5,TRBV18,.,TRBD1,TGTGCCAGCTCATCCAACAGGGGGGGGAATCAGCCCCAGCATTTT,CASSSNRGGNQPQHF
TRBJ2-1,TRBV6-5,.,.,TGTGCCAGCAGTTTAAACCAGGGATGGGAGCAGTTCTTC,CASSLNQGWEQFF
TRBJ2-7,TRBV27,.,.,TGTGCCAGCAGTTCAGACAATTGGAGGTCGTACGAGCAGTACTTC,CASSSDNWRSYEQYF
TRBJ2-2,TRBV10-1,.,TRBD1,TGCGCCAGCAGTGAGAGCGGGACAGGGGGCTCCGGGGAGCTGTTTTTT,CASSESGTGGSGELFF
TRBJ2-5,TRBV7-2,.,.,TGTGCCAGCAGCTTACGTTTACTCCAAGAGACCCAGTACTTC,CASSLRLLQETQYF
TRBJ1-5,TRBV18,.,TRBD1,TGTGCCAGCTCCGGGGGACAGTCTATCAATCAGCCCCAGCATTTT,CASSGGQSINQPQHF
TRBJ1-6,TRBV18,.,TRBD1,TGTGCCAGCTCACAGGGACAGGGCTCCTATAATTCACCCCTCCACTTT,CASSQGQGSYNSPLHF
TRBJ2-3,TRBV6-5,.,.,TGTGCCAGCAGTTACGGTGGGAGACTGGCCGATACGCAGTATTTT,CASSYGGRLADTQYF
TRBJ1-1,TRBV4-3,few,TRBD1,TGCGCCAGCAGTCTCATTCAGGGGGACACTGAAGCTTTCTTT,CASSLIQGDTEAFF
TRBJ2-1,TRBV6-5,.,.,TGTGCCACCTCGTCTACCTACAATGAGCAGTTCTTC,CATSSTYNEQFF
TRBJ1-5,TRBV27,few,.,TGTGCCAGCAGTTCCCACCAGGGGAATCAGCCCCAGCATTTT,CASSSHQGNQPQHF
TRBJ1-3,TRBV28,few,.,TGTGCCAGCAGTCCCCGACAGCCTAAGGACTCTGGAAACACCATATATTTT,CASSPRQPKDSGNTIYF
TRBJ1-2,TRBV28,.,TRBD1,TGTGCCAGCAGTTCGTCCGAGACAGGGGCCCGGGGCTACACCTTC,CASSSSETGARGYTF
TRBJ2-5,TRBV7-2,once,TRBD1,TGTGCCAGTAGCCCTAGTGCCGGACAGGGTAGGGAGACCCAGTACTTC,CASSPSAGQGRETQYF
TRBJ1-5,TRBV19,once,.,TGTGCCAGTAGTATTTCAGGGTCCGGGCAGCCCCAGCATTTT,CASSISGSGQPQHF
TRBJ2-1,TRBV5-4,.,TRBD2,TGTGCCAGCAGCTTGGGGCTAGCGGGGACCCAGGATGAGCAGTTCTTC,CASSLGLAGTQDEQFF
TRBJ1-1,TRBV10-3,.,TRBD1,TGTGCCATCAGGAACAGGGGTGTGGGTACTGAAGCTTTCTTT,CAIRNRGVGTEAFF
TRBJ1-2,TRBV6-6,.,TRBD1,TGTGCCAGCAGTTACAGGGACAGGGGGCAAGGCTACACCTTC,CASSYRDRGQGYTF
TRBJ1-4,TRBV7-9,.,.,TGTGCCCCGCGGCCAGGGATTAATGAAAAACTGTTTTTT,CAPRPGINEKLFF
TRBJ1-2,TRBV6-5,.,.,TGTGCCAGCAGCCAACCTCCAGGGAACGGCTACACCTTC,CASSQPPGNGYTF
TRBJ1-2,TRBV28,.,.,TGTGCCAGCAGTTCTCAGGGGCCGGGGGGTGGCTACACCTTC,CASSSQGPGGGYTF
TRBJ2-7,TRBV14,.,TRBD1,TGTGCCAGCAGCCACCTCCGTGGGACAGGGAGCTACGAGCAGTACTTC,CASSHLRGTGSYEQYF
TRBJ1-2,TRBV4-3,.,TRBD1,TGCGCCAGCAGCCTAGGGCCCACAGGGGGCGACTATGGCTACACCTTC,CASSLGPTGGDYGYTF
TRBJ2-1,TRBV6-1,.,TRBD1,TGTGCCAGCAGTGTTCAACGAAGGGGGCGAGTAATTTGGAATGAGCAGTTCTTC,CASSVQRRGRVIWNEQFF
TRBJ1-1,TRBV10-1,once,.,TGCGCCAGCAGTGAGTCACCTGCGGGCACTGAAGCTTTCTTT,CASSESPAGTEAFF
TRBJ2-1,TRBV7-9,once,.,TGTGCCAGCAGCTTATCATCAGACAATGAGCAGTTCTTC,CASSLSSDNEQFF
TRBJ2-7,TRBV6-1,few,.,TGTGCCAGCAGTCTAGCAGGGGCCTCCTACGAGCAGTACTTC,CASSLAGASYEQYF
TRBJ2-2,TRBV9,.,.,TGTGCCAGCAGCGTAGCGGGTGGCGGGGAGCTGTTTTTT,CASSVAGGGELFF
TRBJ1-3,TRBV4-1,.,.,TGCGCCAGCAGGGAAACAGGGCCTGGAAACACCATATATTTT,CASRETGPGNTIYF